A single sample is the source of the 26 T cell receptor beta chains below, sequenced in a study of high-grade serous ovarian cancer treatment subgroups. The method was immunoSEQ multiplex PCR; TCRdb's version includes in-frame clones alone and lacks a portion of them. The sample contains several thousand clones, around 73% of which appear only once. Tumor tissue was taken before any definitive surgery or chemotherapy was given. Sequenced sample: tumor tissue. The receptors here all came from a human donor with high-grade serous ovarian cancer.

The chain has TRBV7-8 and TRBJ2-3; D ambiguous. Germline CDR1 and CDR2: SGHVS and FQNEAQ. This CDR3 comprises 12 residues. V was trimmed by 1 base and J by 6 bases, leaving 5 bases between them. The CDR3 DNA follows: TGTGCCAGCAGCTTAGGCCCCGATACGCAGTATTTT. It codes for CASSLGPDTQYF.

This clone is a singleton in its sample. This chain links TRBV6-1 with TRBJ1-1, with D hard to call. This CDR3 spans 13 amino acids. Germline V gene lookup returns CDR1 MNHNS and CDR2 SASEGT. Trimming shortened V by 10 bases and J by 0 bases, and 12 bases separated the two germline ends. CDR3 in amino acids: CATADGLNTEAFF. Here the CDR3 DNA reads TGTGCCACCGCGGACGGCCTGAACACTGAAGCTTTCTTT.

The table lists this clone with a count of one. The chain is built from TRBV29-1 and TRBJ2-3; D not certain. Between the trimmed V and J ends, which lost 2 bases and 4 bases, there was a span of 13 bases. CDR1 is SQVTM and CDR2 is ANQGSEA in the germline V gene. The CDR3 sequence is 14 residues long. This CDR3 reads CSVEQGSSADTQYF. CDR3 DNA sequence: TGCAGCGTTGAACAAGGGTCAAGTGCAGATACGCAGTATTTT.

The chain couples TRBV28 to TRBJ1-5; a weak D match, TRBD1 (6 bases). The CDR3 covers 18 residues. V was trimmed by 5 bases and J by 5 bases, leaving 25 bases between them. Germline lookup yields CDR1 MDHEN and CDR2 SYDVKM. In nucleotides, the CDR3 is TGTGCCAGCAGTCCCTTCACGGGGGGCCGGTTGATTTATCAGCCCCAGCATTTT. Protein product: CASSPFTGGRLIYQPQHF.

As DNA, the CDR3 is TGTGCCAGCAGCCTCGTACCTTTAGCGGGGGCCAGCACAGATACGCAGTATTTT. This sequence encodes CASSLVPLAGASTDTQYF. The V and J genes are TRBV11-2 and TRBJ2-3, with 9 bases lining up with TRBD2. This CDR3 comprises 18 residues. J lost 0 bases, V lost 5 bases, and 12 bases had no gene match. Germline V gene data show CDR1 as SGHAT and CDR2 as FQNNGV.

This clone was observed a few times. The rearrangement joins TRBV19 to TRBJ1-1, with 7 nucleotides matching TRBD1. Germline CDR1 is LNHDA and CDR2 is SQIVND (reference sequence). Trimming removed 4 bases from V and 2 bases from J; junction bases left unmatched: 4. The CDR3 covers 14 residues. The CDR3 here is CASSSGTANTEAFF. The CDR3 coding sequence is TGTGCCAGTAGTAGCGGGACAGCCAACACTGAAGCTTTCTTT. The entire variable domain, with the rest obtained from reference TRBV19 and TRBJ1-1, is as follows: DGGITQSPKYLFRKEGQNVTLSCEQNLNHDAMYWYRQDPGQGLRLIYYSQIVNDFQKGDIAEGYSVSREKKESFPLTVTSAQKNPTAFYLCASSSGTANTEAFFGQGTRLTVV.

This clone was counted only a few times. The chain is built from TRBV5-1 and TRBJ1-2; D remains ambiguous. The V and J ends lost 0 bases and 4 bases respectively, with 4 bases between them. Per the germline V gene, CDR1 is SGHRS and CDR2 is YFSETQ. The length of the CDR3 is 12 residues. The CDR3 loop reads CASSLGFYGYTF. The CDR3 bases are TGCGCCAGCAGCTTGGGATTCTATGGCTACACCTTC.

CDR3 sequence (DNA): TGCGCCAGCAGCTCACTGTCGGGCGGGACAGGGGACTATGGCTACACCTTC. Translated, it gives CASSSLSGGTGDYGYTF. This sequence joins TRBV5-1 and TRBJ1-2, with 10 positions matching TRBD1. The length of the CDR3 is 17 residues. Germline V CDR1 and CDR2: SGHRS, YFSETQ. V lost 3 bases, J lost 3 bases, and 11 bases stayed unmatched.

This clone came up a few times. The chain is built from TRBV29-1 and TRBJ1-1; TRBD1 is a possible D gene (5 bases). CDR1 is SQVTM and CDR2 is ANQGSEA in the germline V gene. The length of the CDR3 is 12 residues. Trimming removed 7 bases from V and 4 bases from J, with 13 bases in between. The CDR3 reads CSAPLGGTEAFF. CDR3 coding DNA: TGCAGCGCCCCCCTGGGGGGCACTGAAGCTTTCTTT.

The chain joins TRBV2 to TRBJ2-4; D could derive from TRBD1 or TRBD2 (5 bases each). Germline V CDR1 and CDR2: SNHLY, FYNNEI. V lost 3 bases and J lost 3, with 24 bases in between. This CDR3 is built from 19 residues. DNA for the CDR3: TGTGCCAGCAGTGACGCCGGGTCGTGGGGGTCGGTAGTCAAAAACATTCAGTACTTC. This encodes CASSDAGSWGSVVKNIQYF.

The rearrangement uses TRBV21-1 and TRBJ2-7; no DNA check was done on the table's D call, TRBD2. TRBV21-1 is annotated as a pseudogene. This CDR3 is built from 17 residues. The CDR3 region is CASSMLKRLAEHYEQYF. CDR3 nucleotides: TGTGCCAGCAGCATGTTAAAGCGCCTAGCGGAGCACTACGAGCAGTACTTC.

The V gene is TRBV6-5, the J gene TRBJ2-1; D remains unclear. Trimming removed 2 bases at V and 6 bases at J, with 8 bases between. The CDR3 covers 13 residues. CDR1 and CDR2 from the germline V gene are MNHEY and SVGAGI. The CDR3 DNA sequence: TGTGCCAGCAGTTACACCACGACCAATGAGCAGTTCTTC. Its translation is CASSYTTTNEQFF.

The chain recombines TRBV6-5 with TRBJ2-3; 9 bases are shared with TRBD1. The CDR3 has 16 amino acids. Germline V gives CDR1 MNHEY, CDR2 SVGAGI. V was clipped by 2 bases and J by 5 bases; unmatched bases: 8. The CDR3 DNA reads as TGTGCCAGCAGTTACGCGCCGGGACAGGGAAAAGATACGCAGTATTTT. Residues: CASSYAPGQGKDTQYF.

The chain carries TRBV21-1 and TRBJ1-2. TRBV21-1 is assigned pseudogene status. The CDR3 is made up of 16 amino acids. The CDR3 reads CASSKRWGALDYGYTF. Here the CDR3 DNA reads TGTGCCAGCAGCAAAAGGTGGGGGGCGCTTGACTATGGCTACACCTTC.

The chain is built from TRBV6-6 and TRBJ2-5, with 8 bases fitting TRBD1. V lost 2 bases to trimming and J lost 5 bases; unmatched junction nucleotides: 10. CDR3 length equals 16 residues. The germline gives CDR1 MNHNY, CDR2 SVGAGI (reference sequence). The DNA for the CDR3 is TGTGCCAGCAGTTACGAGGGAGTTACAGGGGGGGAGACCCAGTACTTC. As protein: CASSYEGVTGGETQYF.

This clone was counted a few times. V and J are TRBV29-1 and TRBJ2-7; tentatively, D is TRBD2 (6 bases). Trimming removed 4 bases at V and 2 bases at J, with 15 bases between. The CDR3 is 14 residues long. Germline lookup yields CDR1 SQVTM and CDR2 ANQGSEA. CDR3: CSVVTPGATYEQYF. As DNA, the CDR3 is TGCAGCGTTGTTACCCCGGGAGCCACCTACGAGCAGTACTTC.

This sequence joins TRBV2 and TRBJ1-1; unclear D gene. This CDR3 has 13 amino acids. The germline CDR1 and CDR2 sequences are SNHLY and FYNNEI. Trimming pared 8 bases from V and 0 bases from J, leaving 10 bases between. CDR3 in DNA: TGTGCCAGCGGTAAGGATCTGAACACTGAAGCTTTCTTT. Translated: CASGKDLNTEAFF. The complete variable domain, with remaining parts taken from reference TRBV2 and TRBJ1-1, reads EPEVTQTPSHQVTQMGQEVILRCVPISNHLYFYWYRQILGQKVEFLVSFYNNEISEKSEIFDDQFSVERPDGSNFTLKIRSTKLEDSAMYFCASGKDLNTEAFFGQGTRLTVV.

The chain recombines TRBV9 with TRBJ2-1, with 11 bases identical to TRBD2. V gave up 3 bases and J gave up 9 bases; unmatched junction bases: 8. The CDR3 covers 15 residues. Germline V CDR1 and CDR2: SGDLS, YYNGEE. CDR3 protein: CASSGIAGGRGEQFF. In nucleotides, the CDR3 is TGTGCCAGCAGCGGGATAGCGGGGGGGAGAGGTGAGCAGTTCTTC.

The chain joins TRBV6-1 to TRBJ2-1; a weak D match, TRBD2 (7 bases). CDR1 and CDR2 (germline): MNHNS, SASEGT. V was pared by 11 bases and J by 14 bases, with 16 bases between. This CDR3 has 10 residues. CDR3 nucleotides: TGTGCCTCATGGGGGGGGCAGGAGTTCTTC. Its translation: CASWGGQEFF.

A remark on this clone: One junction end does not reproduce the germline sequence, and a read error may be involved. This sequence joins TRBV6-1 and TRBJ1-5; perhaps TRBD1 as D (6 bases). This CDR3 has 14 residues. Germline CDR1 and CDR2: MNHNS and SASEGT. CDR3 coding DNA: TGTGCCAGCAGAGAAGACAGGATCAATCAGCCCCAGCATTTT. It is translated as CASREDRINQPQHF.

The V and J genes are TRBV7-9 and TRBJ2-1, with 10 bases fitting TRBD1. Germline trimming cut 8 bases from V and 10 bases from J; bases unmatched to any gene: 8. This CDR3 region has 13 residues. Germline V lookup: CDR1 SEHNR, CDR2 FQNEAQ (reference sequence). This CDR3 reads CASVGQGGWEQFF. CDR3 DNA: TGTGCCAGCGTCGGACAGGGGGGCTGGGAGCAGTTCTTC. The variable domain in full, with the rest retrieved from reference TRBV7-9 and TRBJ2-1, is DTGVSQNPRHKITKRGQNVTFRCDPISEHNRLYWYRQTLGQGPEFLTYFQNEAQLEKSRLLSDRFSAERPKGSFSTLEIQRTEQGDSAMYLCASVGQGGWEQFFGPGTRLTVL.

The chain combines TRBV5-1 with TRBJ2-7; TRBD2 matches 7 bases. The CDR3 is 14 amino acids. Germline values: CDR1 SGHRS, CDR2 YFSETQ. Germline trimming cut 0 bases from V and 7 bases from J; bases unmatched to any gene: 7. The CDR3 here is CASSLAAGVGEQYF. The CDR3 DNA sequence: TGCGCCAGCAGCTTGGCTGCGGGGGTGGGAGAGCAGTACTTC.

Only a few counts were recorded for this clone. This sequence joins TRBV6-1 and TRBJ2-3; D is ambiguous. Trimming left V 6 bases short and J 2 bases short, with 12 bases between. The CDR3 length is 14 residues. CDR1 and CDR2 from the germline V gene are MNHNS and SASEGT. As DNA, the CDR3 is TGTGCCAGCAGCTTTACAGAGAACACAGATACGCAGTATTTT. Translation: CASSFTENTDTQYF.

The chain joins TRBV5-1 to TRBJ1-2; 7 bases are a match to TRBD1. This CDR3 contains 14 residues. Germline V gene sequence: CDR1 SGHRS, CDR2 YFSETQ. The trim removed 0 bases at V and 5 bases at J, leaving 4 bases unmatched. The CDR3 loop is CASSLEGAGYGYTF. CDR3 nucleotides: TGCGCCAGCAGCTTGGAGGGGGCGGGTTATGGCTACACCTTC.

The chain has TRBV7-8 and TRBJ2-5, with D unresolved. With 1 base removed from V and 3 bases from J, the gap between germline ends came to 15 bases. Germline V gives CDR1 SGHVS, CDR2 FQNEAQ. The CDR3 extends over 16 amino acids. The DNA of the CDR3 is TGTGCCAGCAGCTTAGGGCTGGGGTGGAGAGAAGAGACCCAGTACTTC. Translated: CASSLGLGWREETQYF.

The chain links TRBV6-5 to TRBJ1-2; unclear D gene. Germline CDR1 and CDR2: MNHEY and SVGAGI. This CDR3 contains 13 residues. Trimming removed 7 bases at V and 6 bases at J, with 15 bases between. This chain's CDR3 is CASTILGEDGYTF. DNA of the CDR3: TGTGCCAGCACCATACTCGGGGAGGATGGCTACACCTTC.